The 25 T cell receptor beta chains in this list originate from one sample, sequenced in a study of regulatory T cells in long-lasting Graves disease. Researchers made TCR beta libraries by using iRepertoire HTBI primers and running Arm-PCR on CDR3 regions. TCRdb reanalysed the multiplex PCR reads using MiXCR and keeps one entry per CDR3 protein. Of approximately 470,000 distinct CDR3 sequences in the sample, around 21% were seen once. Time point given: persistent/refractory GD, antithyroid drugs over 5 years with positive TRAb. RNA from PBMCs was the source of the TCR library. This specimen consisted of peripheral blood mononuclear cells (PBMCs), obtained when the disease was refractory, from a patient treated with antithyroid drugs. These receptors came from a female donor with Graves disease.

This clonotype was detected only a few times. The rearrangement links TRBV4-3 to TRBJ1-2, with D uncertain. The CDR3 contains 16 residues. V was cut by 1 base and J by 2 bases, with 14 bases left in between. Per the germline V gene, CDR1 is LGHNA and CDR2 is YSLEER. The CDR3 spells CASSQVGGSLNYGYTF. CDR3 DNA sequence: TGCGCCAGCAGCCAAGTGGGAGGCAGTCTCAACTATGGCTACACCTTC.

This clonotype was observed many times. The chain uses TRBV28 and TRBJ2-7, with 7 nucleotides matching TRBD2. This CDR3 has 14 residues. V lost 8 bases, J lost 0 bases, and 7 bases stayed unmatched. Per the germline V gene, CDR1 is MDHEN and CDR2 is SYDVKM. CDR3 amino acids: CASEGGMSSYEQYF. Written as DNA, the CDR3 is TGTGCCAGCGAGGGAGGGATGAGCTCCTACGAGCAGTACTTC.

This clonotype came up many times. The chain combines TRBV29-1 with TRBJ2-5; TRBD2 aligns across 12 bases. The junction had 5 bases not matched to a gene; V was cut back by 7 bases and J by 2 bases. CDR3 length: 14 residues. Germline V CDR1 and CDR2: SQVTM, ANQGSEA. This CDR3 is CSAAGTSGQETQYF. Written as DNA, the CDR3 is TGCAGCGCTGCCGGGACTAGCGGGCAAGAGACCCAGTACTTC.

This clonotype was found many times. The rearrangement uses TRBV7-9 and TRBJ2-5; no reliable D call. The CDR3 runs to 14 residues. The V end lost 1 base, the J end lost 4 bases, and 10 bases lay between the germline ends. Per the germline V gene, CDR1 is SEHNR and CDR2 is FQNEAQ (reference sequence). In nucleotides, the CDR3 is TGTGCCAGCAGCTTAGAGGTCACCGGAGAGACCCAGTACTTC. Protein sequence: CASSLEVTGETQYF.

This clonotype appeared a few times. The chain couples TRBV19 to TRBJ2-7; unclear D gene. Trimming removed 6 bases at V and 2 bases at J, with 11 bases between. CDR1 is LNHDA and CDR2 is SQIVND in the germline V gene (reference sequence). This CDR3 is built from 13 residues. The CDR3 DNA follows: TGTGCCAGTAGGGGCGCGGATACCTACGAGCAGTACTTC. It codes for CASRGADTYEQYF.

This clonotype was counted a few times. The chain combines TRBV4-2 with TRBJ2-5; 10 bases line up with TRBD1. The CDR3 extends over 14 amino acids. V lost 5 bases and J lost 7; bases outside the gene matches: 7. From germline, CDR1 is LGHNA and CDR2 YNFKEQ. The CDR3 sequence: CASSTLGQGRTQYF. The CDR3 nucleotides read TGTGCCAGCAGCACACTGGGACAGGGGCGGACCCAGTACTTC.

This clonotype occurred a few times. V gene TRBV4-1 combines with J gene TRBJ2-1, with 8 bases identical to TRBD2. The V gene's germline CDR1 is MGHRA and CDR2 YSYEKL. This CDR3 region has 16 residues. The junction had 8 bases not matched to a gene; V was cut back by 1 base and J by 6 bases. CDR3 DNA: TGCGCCAGCAGCCAAGCCCCCAGCGGGAGAGGCAATGAGCAGTTCTTC. This codes for CASSQAPSGRGNEQFF.

This clonotype was observed at least ten times. The genes are TRBV2 and TRBJ1-1, with 10 nucleotides matching TRBD1. From germline, CDR1 is SNHLY and CDR2 FYNNEI. CDR3 size: 16 residues. V shed 6 bases, J shed 1 base, and the junction held 8 bases outside the gene matches. The DNA for the CDR3 is TGTGCCAGCAGGGACTTGGGACAGGGGTGGAACACTGAAGCTTTCTTT. This sequence encodes CASRDLGQGWNTEAFF.

The chain carries TRBV20-1 and TRBJ2-5; D could derive from TRBD1 or TRBD2 (5 bases each). V was trimmed by 1 base and J by 5 bases, leaving 11 bases between them. The CDR3 is 13 residues long. Germline CDR1 and CDR2: DFQATT and SNEGSKA (reference sequence). The CDR3 DNA reads as TGCAGTGCTAGAGGGGGCGGGCTCGAGACCCAGTACTTC. This codes for CSARGGGLETQYF.

This clonotype appeared a few times. The rearrangement links TRBV18 to TRBJ1-5, with a tentative D call TRBD1 (5 bases). The germline V gene encodes CDR1 KGHSH and CDR2 LQKENI. V was pared by 3 bases and J by 4 bases, with 10 bases between. This CDR3 region has 14 residues. As DNA, the CDR3 is TGTGCCAGCTCACCCCCCGGGACTAATCAGCCCCAGCATTTT. Translation: CASSPPGTNQPQHF.

This clonotype was counted ten times or more. The chain uses TRBV30 and TRBJ1-1; tentative D call: TRBD1 (5 bases). CDR3 length equals 11 residues. Per germline, CDR1 GTSNPN and CDR2 SVGIG (reference sequence). Trimming removed 8 bases at V and 11 bases at J, with 18 bases between. CDR3 loop: CAMPLGGTAFF. The CDR3 DNA reads TGTGCCATGCCCCTCGGGGGTACCGCTTTCTTT.

Many counts were recorded for this clonotype. This chain links TRBV28 with TRBJ1-2; tentative D call: TRBD1 (6 bases). Trimming took 3 bases from V and 7 from J, leaving 12 bases between them. The CDR3 is made up of 13 amino acids. From germline, CDR1 is MDHEN and CDR2 SYDVKM. The CDR3 here is CASSFGGLGGYTF. Here the CDR3 DNA reads TGTGCCAGCAGTTTTGGGGGGCTCGGTGGCTACACCTTC.

V is TRBV5-1 and J is TRBJ2-2, with D possibly matching TRBD1 (5 bases). Germline values: CDR1 SGHRS, CDR2 YFSETQ. CDR3 length: 15 amino acids. Trimming stripped 2 bases from V and 4 bases from J, with 12 bases between. Written as DNA, the CDR3 is TGCGCCAGCAGCTTTGTAGGGGAAGGCACCGGGGAGCTGTTTTTT. It yields the protein CASSFVGEGTGELFF. Supplemented by reference TRBV5-1 and TRBJ2-2, the full variable domain reads KAGVTQTPRYLIKTRGQQVTLSCSPISGHRSVSWYQQTPGQGLQFLFEYFSETQRNKGNFPGRFSGRQFSNSRSEMNVSTLELGDSALYLCASSFVGEGTGELFFGEGSRLTVL.

This clonotype was seen a few times. The chain employs TRBV15 and TRBJ2-1, with D possibly being TRBD2 (5 bases). This CDR3 has 16 residues. Looked up from germline, CDR1 is LNHNV and CDR2 is YYDKDF (reference sequence). V lost 0 bases, J lost 9 bases, and 18 bases lay in between. CDR3 amino acids: CATSRDLAGSRSEQFF. CDR3 DNA sequence: TGTGCCACCAGCAGAGATCTGGCGGGTTCTAGGAGTGAGCAGTTCTTC.

The chain uses TRBV7-9 and TRBJ2-7, with 7 bases matching TRBD1. Trimming took 3 bases from V and 1 from J; bases not matched to a gene: 3. Germline loops: CDR1 SEHNR, CDR2 FQNEAQ (reference sequence). This CDR3 region has 14 residues. CDR3 region: CASSFPGQSYEQYF. The CDR3 DNA reads TGTGCCAGCAGCTTCCCGGGACAGTCCTACGAGCAGTACTTC.

This clonotype was seen at least ten times. The chain combines TRBV28 with TRBJ2-7; the D call may be TRBD1 or TRBD2 (5 bases each). The CDR3 covers 14 residues. Trimming removed 2 bases from V and 1 base from J, with 9 bases in between. Germline V gene data show CDR1 as MDHEN and CDR2 as SYDVKM. The DNA of the CDR3 is TGTGCCAGCAGTTTAGGGGACGGGTCCTACGAGCAGTACTTC. Translated, it gives CASSLGDGSYEQYF.

The chain carries TRBV20-1 and TRBJ2-2; D is perhaps TRBD1 (5 bases). V lost 3 bases and J lost 6, with 11 bases in between. CDR1 is DFQATT and CDR2 is SNEGSKA in the germline V gene (reference sequence). The CDR3 has 13 amino acids. The CDR3 DNA is TGCAGTGCTAGGACGAAGGGGTCCGGGGAGCTGTTTTTT. Protein product: CSARTKGSGELFF.

This clonotype was detected many times. The V and J genes are TRBV11-2 and TRBJ2-7; tentative D call: TRBD1 (6 bases). This CDR3 is built from 14 residues. The V gene's germline CDR1 is SGHAT and CDR2 FQNNGV. Trimming took off 4 bases at V and 2 bases at J, with 12 bases between the two ends. The CDR3 DNA follows: TGTGCCAGCAGCTCCGGCCGGACAGCCTACGAGCAGTACTTC. Amino acids: CASSSGRTAYEQYF.

In its sample, this clonotype was seen a few times. This chain joins TRBV6-1 and TRBJ1-2; no definite D call. The CDR3 loop spans 14 amino acids. The V and J ends lost 7 bases and 2 bases respectively, with 14 bases between them. Germline-derived CDR1 and CDR2 are MNHNS and SASEGT. The CDR3 sequence: CASNVNRANYGYTF. The CDR3 bases are TGTGCCAGCAACGTTAACCGGGCCAACTATGGCTACACCTTC.

There are many counts of this clonotype. V gene TRBV2 combines with J gene TRBJ2-5; 9 bases fit TRBD1. V shed 6 bases and J 1 base; nucleotides not matched to a gene: 3. Germline values: CDR1 SNHLY, CDR2 FYNNEI. The CDR3 consists of 14 residues. CDR3 DNA sequence: TGTGCCAGCAGGAGGGACAGGGTCCAAGAGACCCAGTACTTC. Its protein is CASRRDRVQETQYF.

CDR3 region: CASFHGQLNEQFF. In DNA, the CDR3 is TGTGCCAGCTTCCATGGACAGCTCAATGAGCAGTTCTTC. V and J are TRBV28 and TRBJ2-1; TRBD1 is a possible D gene (6 bases). Germline values: CDR1 MDHEN, CDR2 SYDVKM. Trimming cost V 8 bases and J 6 bases, with 14 bases left between them. This CDR3 is built from 13 residues.

A few counts support this clonotype. The rearrangement links TRBV5-4 to TRBJ2-5; unclear D gene. Germline V gene sequence: CDR1 SGHNT, CDR2 YYREEE (reference sequence). The CDR3 consists of 18 residues. The V gene lost 4 bases and the J gene lost 1 base, with 23 bases spanning the gap. CDR3 sequence: CASSPTRASSWGQETQYF. CDR3 DNA: TGTGCCAGCAGCCCAACGAGAGCAAGCTCCTGGGGCCAAGAGACCCAGTACTTC.

This clonotype has more than one count but fewer than ten. J is TRBJ2-1 and V is TRBV24-1, with no clear D. Per germline, CDR1 KGHDR and CDR2 SFDVKD. Trimming removed 2 bases at V and 4 bases at J, with 11 bases between. The CDR3 is made up of 15 amino acids. The CDR3 DNA reads as TGTGCCACCAGTGATTCCCGGGTGGCATACAATGAGCAGTTCTTC. Its translation is CATSDSRVAYNEQFF.

Comments on this clonotype: This could be a read error, since a much larger clone is one nucleotide away. V usage is TRBV30 and J usage is TRBJ2-7; D call uncertain. The CDR3 spans 10 residues. Per the germline V gene, CDR1 is GTSNPN and CDR2 is SVGIG (reference sequence). With 1 base removed from V and 6 bases from J, the gap between germline ends came to 4 bases. The CDR3 region has the DNA TGTGCCTGGAGTGGGTGCGAGCAGTACTTC. Translation gives CAWSGCEQYF.

This clonotype has ten or more counts. V usage is TRBV10-3 and J usage is TRBJ2-2, with a tentative D call TRBD2 (5 bases). The CDR3 extends over 19 amino acids. V was cut by 3 bases and J by 0 bases, with 20 bases left in between. The V gene's germline CDR1 is ENHRY and CDR2 SYGVKD. The CDR3 reads CAISDRMSGETSNTGELFF. CDR3 coding DNA: TGTGCCATCAGTGATAGAATGAGCGGTGAGACATCGAACACCGGGGAGCTGTTTTTT.